A single sample gave rise to the 2 T cell receptor beta chains below, sequenced in a study of identical twins. TCRdb re-called the 5' RACE reads through MiXCR, storing one row per CDR3 protein. The sample has some 900,000 distinct CDR3 sequences; approximately 13% are singletons. This sample was also put to use in a study of yellow fever vaccine responses in identical twins.

Material for sequencing was PBMCs. All receptors come from a woman younger than 30 in good health.

This chain connects TRBV5-5 to TRBJ1-1; D uncertain. Per the germline V gene, CDR1 is SGHKS and CDR2 is YYEKEE (reference sequence). This CDR3 is 14 amino acids long. The V end was cut by 5 bases, the J end by 3 bases, with 14 bases between. DNA of the CDR3: TGTGCCAGCAGTAGACGGCTTGCGGACACTGAAGCTTTCTTT. Translating gives CASSRRLADTEAFF.

This clonotype was detected only a few times. The rearrangement uses TRBV2 and TRBJ2-1; perhaps TRBD2 as D (6 bases). Trimming stripped 7 bases from V and 5 bases from J, with 15 bases between. Germline V gene sequence: CDR1 SNHLY, CDR2 FYNNEI. The CDR3 contains 14 residues. The CDR3 spells CASTGWASDNEQFF. DNA for the CDR3: TGTGCCAGCACGGGGTGGGCTAGCGACAATGAGCAGTTCTTC.